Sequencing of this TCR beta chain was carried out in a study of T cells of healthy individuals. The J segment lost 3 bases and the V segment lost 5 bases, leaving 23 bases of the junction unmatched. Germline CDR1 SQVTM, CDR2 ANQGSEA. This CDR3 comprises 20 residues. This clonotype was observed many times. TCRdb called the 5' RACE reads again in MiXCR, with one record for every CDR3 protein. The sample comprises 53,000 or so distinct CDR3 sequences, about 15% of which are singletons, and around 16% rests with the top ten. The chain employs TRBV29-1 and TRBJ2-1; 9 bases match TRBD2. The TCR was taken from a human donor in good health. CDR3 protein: CSVPIKGAETSGLLYNEQFF. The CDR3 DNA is TGCAGCGTTCCCATCAAGGGGGCCGAGACTAGCGGACTACTCTACAATGAGCAGTTCTTC.